This TCR beta chain was captured by sequencing in a study of blood T cells in healthy people across ages. Many counts were recorded for this clonotype. V dropped 0 bases and J dropped 0 bases, with 6 bases sitting between them. Per germline, CDR1 LNHNV and CDR2 YYDKDF (reference sequence). The CDR3 extends over 14 amino acids. PCR was performed a second time for roughly 6 to 12 cycles using a sample-barcoded 5' primer and a J-beta primer mix. Every molecule of cDNA carried a tag from a template-switch adaptor with 12 random nucleotides. Each CDR3 protein gets one entry after TCRdb re-called the 5' RACE reads with MiXCR. The sample consists of 1.5 million to 2 million distinct CDR3 sequences, roughly 28% of them appearing once.

Sequenced input: blood. The receptor's source is a woman in her twenties or thirties in good health. V gene TRBV15 combines with J gene TRBJ2-7; no clear D. The CDR3 is CATSRDQRSYEQYF. The CDR3 region has the DNA TGTGCCACCAGCAGAGATCAGCGCTCCTACGAGCAGTACTTC.